One and the same sample provided the 4 T cell receptor beta chains below, sequenced in a study of low-dose radiotherapy and immunotherapy resistance in tumors. Alpha and beta chains were covered, as first-strand cDNA relied on TRAV- and TRBV-specific primers. The TCRs were subjected to amplification over about 19 PCR cycles employing a constant-region primer in conjunction with a V-primer adapter. TCRdb recomputed calls from the reads with MiXCR, one row per CDR3 protein. The data hold approximately 84,000 distinct CDR3 sequences, with 15% to 20% observed a single time. Stated time point: after trial treatment. The treatment was: LDRT plus nivolumab, ipilimumab, low-dose cyclophosphamide and aspirin (RACIN trial). The sequenced sample was PBMCs, obtained after low-dose radiotherapy plus immunotherapy. Source of these receptors: a male donor with prostate cancer.

In the case of this clonotype: A far larger clone is off by one base, so a read error is likely. The chain couples TRBV20-1 to TRBJ2-1; TRBD2 might be the D (6 bases). V was pared by 0 bases and J by 10 bases, with 19 bases between. The CDR3 has 15 residues. In germline, CDR1 is DFQATT, CDR2 SNEGSKA (reference sequence). This CDR3 is CSARDRLLAPYEQFF. In nucleotides, the CDR3 is TGCAGTGCTAGAGACAGACTACTAGCTCCCTACGAGCAGTTCTTC.

At least ten counts were recorded for this clonotype. V usage is TRBV6-2 or TRBV6-3 and J usage is TRBJ1-1; a possible D gene is TRBD1 (6 bases). The CDR3 spans 13 residues. In germline, CDR1 is MNHEY, CDR2 SVGEGT. V was cut by 0 bases and J by 8 bases, with 10 bases left in between. CDR3 residues: CASSYSTGKEAFF. As DNA, the CDR3 is TGTGCCAGCAGTTACTCGACAGGAAAGGAAGCTTTCTTT.

This clonotype was seen repeatedly, ten times or more. The chain is built from TRBV9 and TRBJ2-5; a possible D gene is TRBD1 (5 bases). Per germline, CDR1 SGDLS and CDR2 YYNGEE. The CDR3 covers 14 residues. V was trimmed by 5 bases and J by 4 bases, leaving 15 bases between them. Here the CDR3 DNA reads TGTGCCAGCAGTAGACAGCCCAGTGGAGAGACCCAGTACTTC. Translation: CASSRQPSGETQYF.

This chain uses TRBV27 with TRBJ1-6, with 9 bases identical to TRBD1. CDR3 length equals 15 residues. With V trimmed by 3 bases and J by 9 bases, 6 bases remained unmatched. The germline gives CDR1 MNHEY, CDR2 SMNVEV (reference sequence). CDR3 bases: TGTGCCAGCAGTTTGGGACAGGGAACGGGTTCACCCCTCCACTTT. It yields the protein CASSLGQGTGSPLHF.